This T cell receptor beta chain was sequenced for a study of early T cells in non-severe SARS-CoV-2 infection. Notes on the study in general: The VDJdb matching leaned toward anti-spike CD8 responses and overlooked private and CD4 specificities.

CDR3 length: 14 residues. Per the germline V gene, CDR1 is SQVTM and CDR2 is ANQGSEA. This clonotype was seen many times. Its antigen is currently unknown. At one of its ends the junction is not consistent with the germline gene, which may arise from a read error. Each single cDNA molecule received a unique molecular identifier. TCRdb recomputed calls from the 5' RACE reads with MiXCR, one row per CDR3 protein. This sample has 30,000 to 45,000 distinct CDR3 sequences, with roughly 9.9% found just once. The sequence came from an adult who was a healthcare worker with PCR-confirmed SARS-CoV-2 infection or an uninfected control (not recorded which). The chain uses TRBV29-1 and TRBJ2-1, with 10 bases aligning to TRBD1. Sequencing input: whole blood. This chain's CDR3 is CSLETGTGDNEQFF. The CDR3 DNA sequence: TGCAGCCTTGAGACCGGGACAGGGGACAATGAGCAGTTCTTC.